One sample yielded the 7 T cell receptor beta chains listed below, sequenced in a study of T cells in Graves' hyperthyroidism and ophthalmopathy. Template material for amplifying TCR beta CDR3 regions consisted of RNA transcripts. Using the HTBI primer set, a first-round RT-PCR was run on the TCR CDR3. Each CDR3 protein gets one entry after TCRdb re-called the multiplex PCR reads with MiXCR. The table shows roughly 800,000 distinct CDR3 sequences, with 35% to 40% occurring only once. Source material: blood. The receptors derive from a young man with Graves' hyperthyroidism.

This clonotype showed up many times. The chain links TRBV20-1 to TRBJ1-2; weak D call: TRBD1 (5 bases). V lost 5 bases and J lost 2, with 9 bases in between. The CDR3 is 12 residues long. Germline-derived CDR1 and CDR2 are DFQATT and SNEGSKA (reference sequence). CDR3 sequence reads: CSAQTVNYGYTF. CDR3 coding DNA: TGCAGTGCTCAGACAGTCAACTATGGCTACACCTTC.

This clonotype was detected ten times or more. J is TRBJ1-1 and V is TRBV29-1; D not resolved. V lost 4 bases and J 1 base, leaving 4 bases between the germline ends. In germline, CDR1 is SQVTM, CDR2 ANQGSEA. CDR3 length equals 11 residues. The CDR3 protein is CSVATNTEAFF. In DNA form, the CDR3 reads TGCAGCGTTGCGACGAACACTGAAGCTTTCTTT.

The chain couples TRBV7-9 to TRBJ1-6; unclear D gene. CDR3 size: 15 residues. V lost 2 bases and J 5 bases, leaving 10 bases between the germline ends. The V gene's germline CDR1 is SEHNR and CDR2 FQNEAQ (reference sequence). The CDR3 nucleotides are TGTGCCAGCAGCTTAAGGGCAGCGGATAATTCACCCCTCCACTTT. It yields the protein CASSLRAADNSPLHF.

CDR3 sequence: CASSYGLGGSPLHF. In DNA form, the CDR3 reads TGTGCCAGCAGTTACGGACTGGGCGGGTCACCCCTCCACTTT. The chain has TRBV2 and TRBJ1-6, with unresolved D. With 5 bases removed from V and 10 bases from J, the gap between germline ends came to 15 bases. The CDR3 is 14 residues long. Germline CDR1 SNHLY, CDR2 FYNNEI. The entire variable domain, with the rest obtained from reference TRBV2 and TRBJ1-6, is as follows: EPEVTQTPSHQVTQMGQEVILRCVPISNHLYFYWYRQILGQKVEFLVSFYNNEISEKSEIFDDQFSVERPDGSNFTLKIRSTKLEDSAMYFCASSYGLGGSPLHFGNGTRLTVT.

This clonotype was found many times. CDR3 region: CSVEEATYGYTF. The CDR3 bases are TGCAGCGTTGAAGAGGCCACCTATGGCTACACCTTC. The rearrangement links TRBV29-1 to TRBJ1-2; D remains ambiguous. This CDR3 spans 12 amino acids. Between the trimmed V and J ends, which lost 0 bases and 4 bases, there was a span of 6 bases. Germline V gene data show CDR1 as SQVTM and CDR2 as ANQGSEA.

Regarding this clonotype: A much larger clonotype is one base distant, so this may be a read error. The chain couples TRBV7-9 to TRBJ2-7; perhaps TRBD2 as D (5 bases). The CDR3 runs 13 residues. From germline, CDR1 is SEHNR and CDR2 FQNEAQ (reference sequence). CDR3 bases: TGTGCCAGCAGCTTTCCTAGCCGCTACGAGCGGTACTTC. Residues: CASSFPSRYERYF.

This clonotype came up a few times. The chain employs TRBV5-4 and TRBJ2-5; 7 nucleotides agree with TRBD1. This CDR3 region has 15 residues. With 6 bases clipped from V and 4 bases from J, the junction kept 12 bases outside the gene matches. In germline, CDR1 is SGHNT, CDR2 YYREEE (reference sequence). CDR3 residues: CASNHRGGIGETQYF. As DNA, the CDR3 is TGTGCCAGCAACCACCGAGGGGGCATCGGAGAGACCCAGTACTTC.